Below are 23 T cell receptor beta chains sequenced from a single sample in a study of cytomegalovirus exposure and HLA in healthy donors. Assay used: immunoSEQ multiplex PCR; TCRdb lists only in-frame clones, some missing. This sample carries over 200,000 clones, almost 90% of them seen once, and the ten largest clones take 2.5% to 3.5%. The sequencing input was PBMCs. These receptors were collected from a woman between 18 and 29 years old in good health and CMV-seronegative.

V and J are TRBV5-1 and TRBJ2-3; TRBD2 agrees at 7 bases. The CDR3 sequence is 15 residues long. Trimming took 3 bases from V and 0 from J; bases not matched to a gene: 4. The germline V gene encodes CDR1 SGHRS and CDR2 YFSETQ. The chain's CDR3 is CASSSGGSSTDTQYF. The DNA for the CDR3 is TGCGCCAGCAGCTCGGGGGGATCTAGCACAGATACGCAGTATTTT.

This clone was observed a single time. The chain carries TRBV2 and TRBJ2-7; 11 nucleotides match TRBD2. Germline CDR1 reads SNHLY; CDR2 reads FYNNEI. Trimming at V came to 6 bases and at J to 2 bases, leaving 12 bases not matched to a gene. There are 17 residues in the CDR3. Here the CDR3 DNA reads TGTGCCAGCAGAAAACTGACTAGCGGGATTGTACCCTACGAGCAGTACTTC. It codes for CASRKLTSGIVPYEQYF.

V is TRBV7-9 and J is TRBJ2-7; 7 bases are shared with TRBD1. Losses at the gene ends were 4 bases for V and 0 bases for J; bases not matched to a gene: 15. CDR1 and CDR2 (germline): SEHNR, FQNEAQ (reference sequence). The CDR3 is 18 residues long. The DNA for the CDR3 is TGTGCCAGCAGCTCCGTTCTACAGGGGCCTAAGGACTCCTACGAGCAGTACTTC. This encodes CASSSVLQGPKDSYEQYF.

V is TRBV5-6 and J is TRBJ1-5; possible D gene TRBD1, 5 bases. V dropped 2 bases and J dropped 1 base, with 10 bases sitting between them. The CDR3 runs to 15 residues. From germline, CDR1 is SGHDT and CDR2 YYEEEE. The CDR3 loop is CASSFQGLSNQPQHF. The DNA of the CDR3 is TGTGCCAGCAGCTTCCAGGGCCTCAGCAATCAGCCCCAGCATTTT.

V usage is TRBV27 and J usage is TRBJ2-2; D may be TRBD1 (8 bases). CDR3 length equals 15 residues. Germline CDR1 reads MNHEY; CDR2 reads SMNVEV (reference sequence). V lost 1 base and J lost 4, with 10 bases in between. CDR3 protein: CASSLYRGGTGELFF. The CDR3 DNA is TGTGCCAGCAGTTTATACAGGGGGGGCACCGGGGAGCTGTTTTTT.

V gene TRBV28 combines with J gene TRBJ2-5; 7 bases agree with TRBD2. The J segment lost 3 bases and the V segment lost 6 bases, leaving 7 bases of the junction unmatched. The CDR3 is 14 amino acids. From germline, CDR1 is MDHEN and CDR2 SYDVKM. The CDR3 bases are TGTGCCAGCAGAATTAGCGGGCCCGAAGAGACCCAGTACTTC. This sequence encodes CASRISGPEETQYF.

The gene calls are TRBV28 and TRBJ1-1; possible D gene TRBD1, 6 bases. This CDR3 comprises 15 residues. The V gene lost 5 bases and the J gene lost 1 base, with 14 bases spanning the gap. CDR1 is MDHEN and CDR2 is SYDVKM in the germline V gene. In DNA, the CDR3 is TGTGCCAGCAGTCGGTCCGGGACACCGAACACTGAAGCTTTCTTT. This gives the protein CASSRSGTPNTEAFF.

The rearrangement joins TRBV28 to TRBJ2-7; 11 bases are shared with TRBD2. This CDR3 region has 16 residues. Trimming took 4 bases from V and 5 from J; bases not matched to a gene: 10. CDR1 MDHEN and CDR2 SYDVKM come from the germline V gene. CDR3 nucleotides: TGTGCCAGCAGTTCCCCCCCTAGCGGGAGGCGAAACGAGCAGTACTTC. Protein product: CASSSPPSGRRNEQYF.

V gene TRBV5-1 combines with J gene TRBJ2-2; the D gene is possibly TRBD1 (5 bases). CDR1 and CDR2 (germline): SGHRS, YFSETQ. The CDR3 runs 15 residues. The ends were cut back, 0 bases at V and 7 bases at J, with 13 bases in the middle. The CDR3 nucleotides read TGCGCCAGCAGCTTGGTCAGGGTTGAGGTCGGGGAGCTGTTTTTT. Protein: CASSLVRVEVGELFF.

The J gene is TRBJ2-7, the V gene TRBV6-1; TRBD1 is a possible D gene (6 bases). From germline, CDR1 is MNHNS and CDR2 SASEGT. Trimming shortened V by 7 bases and J by 8 bases, and 21 bases separated the two germline ends. This CDR3 is built from 14 residues. In DNA form, the CDR3 reads TGTGCCAGCACATCCTGGACAGTGGTCTTAAAGCAGTACTTC. It encodes CASTSWTVVLKQYF.

The V and J genes are TRBV18 and TRBJ2-3, with D unresolved. Germline V lookup: CDR1 KGHSH, CDR2 LQKENI. The germline V and J ends were trimmed by 3 bases and 0 bases, with 7 bases remaining between them. The CDR3 contains 14 residues. CDR3 in amino acids: CASSPLTSTDTQYF. The DNA for the CDR3 is TGTGCCAGCTCACCCCTGACTAGCACAGATACGCAGTATTTT.

The chain is built from TRBV27 and TRBJ2-7, with 9 bases that match TRBD2. The V gene end was trimmed by 2 bases and the J gene end by 3 bases; junction bases not matched to a gene: 5. The CDR3 is 15 amino acids. CDR1 and CDR2 from the germline V gene are MNHEY and SMNVEV (reference sequence). The CDR3 DNA sequence: TGTGCCAGCAGTTTAGGCGCGGGGGGGGTCTACGAGCAGTACTTC. It translates to CASSLGAGGVYEQYF.

The chain is built from TRBV5-6 and TRBJ2-1, with 9 positions matching TRBD1. The CDR3 has 16 residues. J was trimmed by 7 bases and V by 5 bases; bases with no gene match: 13. Germline V gene sequence: CDR1 SGHDT, CDR2 YYEEEE. The chain's CDR3 is CASSTGGAKGLNEQFF. CDR3 coding DNA: TGTGCCAGCAGTACAGGGGGCGCAAAAGGGTTAAATGAGCAGTTCTTC. The entire variable domain, with the rest obtained from reference TRBV5-6 and TRBJ2-1, is as follows: DAGVTQSPTHLIKTRGQQVTLRCSPKSGHDTVSWYQQALGQGPQFIFQYYEEEERQRGNFPDRFSGHQFPNYSSELNVNALLLGDSALYLCASSTGGAKGLNEQFFGPGTRLTVL.

The chain couples TRBV5-4 to TRBJ2-3; D gene unclear. This CDR3 region has 16 residues. V was cut by 0 bases and J by 6 bases, with 17 bases left in between. Germline V CDR1 and CDR2: SGHNT, YYREEE (reference sequence). DNA of the CDR3: TGTGCCAGCAGCTTGGCCGAAGGAGAACGCTCGGATACGCAGTATTTT. The encoded protein is CASSLAEGERSDTQYF.

The J gene is TRBJ1-3, the V gene TRBV9, with a weak D call TRBD1 (5 bases). CDR3 length equals 13 residues. In germline, CDR1 is SGDLS, CDR2 YYNGEE. Trimming left V 7 bases short and J 4 bases short, with 12 bases between. The CDR3 bases are TGTGCCAGCGCAGGGCGTGGGGGAAACACCATATATTTT. Translating gives CASAGRGGNTIYF.

V usage is TRBV6-6 and J usage is TRBJ2-1; D uncertain. CDR3 size: 15 residues. V shed 9 bases and J shed 0 bases, with 15 bases lying between them. Per germline, CDR1 MNHNY and CDR2 SVGAGI (reference sequence). CDR3 nucleotides: TGTGCCAGTTGCTCGGTCACCGGCTCCTACAATGAGCAGTTCTTC. Encoded protein: CASCSVTGSYNEQFF.

The chain joins TRBV5-1 to TRBJ1-2; the match to TRBD1 covers 11 bases. The CDR3 runs to 15 residues. CDR1 is SGHRS and CDR2 is YFSETQ in the germline V gene. Trimming cost V 0 bases and J 8 bases; bases outside gene matches: 6. The CDR3 loop is CASSLGTGGAEGYTF. The CDR3 DNA follows: TGCGCCAGCAGCTTGGGGACAGGGGGCGCGGAAGGCTACACCTTC. The entire variable domain, with the rest obtained from reference TRBV5-1 and TRBJ1-2, is as follows: KAGVTQTPRYLIKTRGQQVTLSCSPISGHRSVSWYQQTPGQGLQFLFEYFSETQRNKGNFPGRFSGRQFSNSRSEMNVSTLELGDSALYLCASSLGTGGAEGYTFGSGTRLTVV.

The chain joins TRBV13 to TRBJ2-3; 8 bases align to TRBD2. J gave up 1 base and V 5 bases, and 11 bases lay outside the gene matches. The CDR3 is 17 amino acids. CDR1 and CDR2 from the germline V gene are PRHDT and FYEKMQ (reference sequence). CDR3 nucleotide sequence: TGTGCCAGCAGCCCGAGTCGGGGGGGCCGAGGCACAGATACGCAGTATTTT. This encodes CASSPSRGGRGTDTQYF.

This sequence joins TRBV5-5 and TRBJ2-7, with 10 bases identical to TRBD1. CDR1 and CDR2 from the germline V gene are SGHKS and YYEKEE (reference sequence). The CDR3 is 14 amino acids. V was pared by 3 bases and J by 6 bases, with 6 bases of the junction left unmatched. CDR3 loop: CASSWLGQGSEQYF. DNA of the CDR3: TGTGCCAGCAGCTGGCTGGGACAGGGGAGCGAGCAGTACTTC.

The chain has TRBV4-3 and TRBJ2-1; 12 nucleotides match TRBD2. Germline V gene lookup returns CDR1 LGHNA and CDR2 YSLEER. There are 15 residues in the CDR3. With 1 base clipped from V and 6 bases from J, the junction kept 1 base outside the gene matches. CDR3 in amino acids: CASSQGLAGANEQFF. CDR3 sequence (DNA): TGCGCCAGCAGCCAAGGACTAGCGGGAGCCAATGAGCAGTTCTTC.

This chain joins TRBV7-2 and TRBJ2-5, with D unclear. The CDR3 loop spans 14 amino acids. Germline V lookup: CDR1 SGHTA, CDR2 FQGNSA. The V end was cut by 3 bases, the J end by 2 bases, with 10 bases between. CDR3 nucleotides: TGTGCCAGCAGCTTGGCGGCCACTCAAGAGACCCAGTACTTC. Its protein product is CASSLAATQETQYF.

Only a few counts were recorded for this clone. This chain joins TRBV2 and TRBJ2-7, with 7 bases aligning to TRBD1. The CDR3 totals 12 residues. Per germline, CDR1 SNHLY and CDR2 FYNNEI. V lost 5 bases to trimming and J lost 10 bases; unmatched junction nucleotides: 8. Here the CDR3 reads CASSLVTGIQYF. In DNA, the CDR3 is TGTGCCAGCAGTCTAGTGACAGGGATCCAGTACTTC.

Concerning this clone itself: This sample includes further DNA sequences coding for the same CDR3. The J gene is TRBJ2-7, the V gene TRBV28, with D perhaps matching TRBD1 (6 bases). Trimming removed 2 bases from V and 0 bases from J, with 8 bases in between. The CDR3 covers 14 residues. Germline CDR1 MDHEN, CDR2 SYDVKM. CDR3 coding DNA: TGTGCCAGCAGTTTAGGGGACATCTCCTACGAGCAGTACTTC. Protein product: CASSLGDISYEQYF.